This T cell receptor beta chain appears in the sequencing data of a study of OX40 agonist ivuxolimab in advanced cancers. About the study: Having had anti-PD-1, anti-PD-L1 or anti-CTLA-4 therapy before was allowed, and about 42% had some. Regarding the study as a whole: Among the nonresponders, some also had low normalized T-cell clonal expansion. CD4+ and CD8+ T cells in blood underwent clonal expansion by week 6 at 0.1 to 3.0 mg/kg.

Profiled with immunoSEQ multiplex PCR; TCRdb holds only in-frame clones, not every one. The repertoire consists of 60,000 or so clones, with approximately 87% occurring once and the leading ten covering around 3.2%. Autoimmune disease history or systemic immunosuppression barred patients. CDR1 SGHTA and CDR2 FQGNSA come from the germline V gene. V shed 2 bases and J shed 11 bases, with 12 bases lying between them. The CDR3 runs 12 residues. Regarding this clone: What it binds is not known.

The V and J genes are TRBV7-2 and TRBJ1-1, with D unclear. This TCR derives from an adult with an advanced solid tumor such as melanoma, head and neck, liver or kidney cancer. This material consisted of CD4+ or CD8+ T cells sorted from blood, taken in a trial of the OX40 agonist ivuxolimab. CDR3: CASSLSGSEAFF. The CDR3, as DNA: TGTGCCAGCAGCTTATCGGGGTCAGAGGCTTTCTTT. The whole variable domain, filled in from reference TRBV7-2 and TRBJ1-1, reads GAGVSQSPSNKVTEKGKDVELRCDPISGHTALYWYRQSLGQGLEFLIYFQGNSAPDKSGLPSDRFSAERTGGSVSTLTIQRTQQEDSAVYLCASSLSGSEAFFGQGTRLTVV.